The rows below give T cell receptor beta chains drawn from one sample of a study of blood T cell repertoires in COVID-19. Assay used: immunoSEQ multiplex PCR; TCRdb lists only in-frame clones, some missing. The sample lists about 70,000 clones; 81% were seen once. Source material: peripheral blood. These receptors were taken from a woman in her 70s with acute or convalescent COVID-19. CDR3s include the opening cysteine and the closing phenylalanine or tryptophan. Fields, in order: J gene, V gene, clone size, D gene, CDR3 DNA, CDR3 protein. D genes are given only for firm matches. For some rows the clone size is stated as once, few or many, or as a class when expanded; others skip it.

J gene: TRBJ2-7; V gene: TRBV6-5; clone size: .; D gene: TRBD1; CDR3 DNA: TGTGCCAGCAGGAGAACAGGGGTCGACGAGCAGTACTTC; CDR3 protein: CASRRTGVDEQYF
J gene: TRBJ2-1; V gene: TRBV19; clone size: once; D gene: .; CDR3 DNA: TGTGCCAGTAGCCTATCCTACAATGAGCAGTTCTTC; CDR3 protein: CASSLSYNEQFF
J gene: TRBJ2-1; V gene: TRBV6-5; clone size: .; D gene: TRBD2; CDR3 DNA: TGTGCCAGCATTCGGACTAGCGGGAGGTTTGAGCAGTTCTTC; CDR3 protein: CASIRTSGRFEQFF
J gene: TRBJ1-4; V gene: TRBV3-1/TRBV3-2; clone size: .; D gene: TRBD1; CDR3 DNA: TGTGCCAGCAGCGACAGGGGCAGGGATGAAAAACTGTTTTTT; CDR3 protein: CASSDRGRDEKLFF
J gene: TRBJ1-4; V gene: TRBV2; clone size: .; D gene: .; CDR3 DNA: TGTGCCAGCAGTGAATATGGACTCTCATTTGGTGAAAAACTGTTTTTT; CDR3 protein: CASSEYGLSFGEKLFF
J gene: TRBJ2-2; V gene: TRBV21-1; clone size: .; D gene: .; CDR3 DNA: TGTGCCAGCAGCAAAGAGAAGAGACAGTATCGAACTAACACCGGGGAGCTGTTTTTT; CDR3 protein: CASSKEKRQYRTNTGELFF
J gene: TRBJ1-1; V gene: TRBV20-1; clone size: .; D gene: TRBD1; CDR3 DNA: TGCAGTGCTAGTAGGGACAGGAACACTGAAGCTTTCTTT; CDR3 protein: CSASRDRNTEAFF
J gene: TRBJ1-5; V gene: TRBV5-1; clone size: .; D gene: TRBD1; CDR3 DNA: TGCGCCAGCAGCTTGGAGGGGGCCGGGAAGCAGCCCCAGCATTTT; CDR3 protein: CASSLEGAGKQPQHF
J gene: TRBJ1-6; V gene: TRBV18; clone size: .; D gene: TRBD1; CDR3 DNA: TGTGCCAGCTCGTCGGGACAGGGATATAATTCACCCCTCCACTTT; CDR3 protein: CASSSGQGYNSPLHF
J gene: TRBJ2-2; V gene: TRBV11-3; clone size: .; D gene: TRBD1; CDR3 DNA: TGTGCCAGCAGCCTCGGGACAGGGGTAACCGGGGAGCTGTTTTTT; CDR3 protein: CASSLGTGVTGELFF
J gene: TRBJ1-5; V gene: TRBV28; clone size: .; D gene: TRBD1; CDR3 DNA: TGTGCCAGCAGTTCAAAAGACAGGGCGGATCAGCCCCAGCATTTT; CDR3 protein: CASSSKDRADQPQHF
J gene: TRBJ1-2; V gene: TRBV11-1; clone size: .; D gene: TRBD1; CDR3 DNA: TGTGCCAGCAGCTTGGCAGGGGGCGCCGGTGGCTACACCTTC; CDR3 protein: CASSLAGGAGGYTF
J gene: TRBJ1-2; V gene: TRBV5-1; clone size: once; D gene: .; CDR3 DNA: TGCGCCAGCAGCTTGGAACAAATCTATGGCTACACCTTC; CDR3 protein: CASSLEQIYGYTF
J gene: TRBJ2-7; V gene: TRBV7-9; clone size: .; D gene: .; CDR3 DNA: TGTGCCAGCAGCCCTAGGGGTTCCGCCGAGCAGTACTTC; CDR3 protein: CASSPRGSAEQYF
J gene: TRBJ1-4; V gene: TRBV19; clone size: .; D gene: .; CDR3 DNA: TGTGCCAGTAGTTTAACAGGAAGGAATGAAAAACTGTTTTTT; CDR3 protein: CASSLTGRNEKLFF
J gene: TRBJ1-2; V gene: TRBV5-4; clone size: .; D gene: .; CDR3 DNA: TGTGCCAGCATCCTTGACAGGACAGCGTCGTATGGCTACACCTTC; CDR3 protein: CASILDRTASYGYTF
J gene: TRBJ1-2; V gene: TRBV7-2; clone size: .; D gene: TRBD1; CDR3 DNA: TGTGCCAGCAGCTCGGACAGGGTTGGAGGCTACACCTTC; CDR3 protein: CASSSDRVGGYTF
J gene: TRBJ2-1; V gene: TRBV14; clone size: few; D gene: .; CDR3 DNA: TGTGCCAGCAGGCTCAAGGGGCAGGGTGGCCATGAGCAGTTCTTC; CDR3 protein: CASRLKGQGGHEQFF
J gene: TRBJ2-7; V gene: TRBV27; clone size: few; D gene: .; CDR3 DNA: TGTGCCAGCAGTGGCTCACCGGGGAGCTTTCACTACGAGCAGTACTTC; CDR3 protein: CASSGSPGSFHYEQYF
J gene: TRBJ2-7; V gene: TRBV6-5; clone size: .; D gene: .; CDR3 DNA: TGTGCCAGCAGTTACTATCTAGCACGGTCCTACGAGCAGTACTTC; CDR3 protein: CASSYYLARSYEQYF
J gene: TRBJ1-5; V gene: TRBV10-2; clone size: .; D gene: .; CDR3 DNA: TGCGCCAGCCGGGGCGGGGGGGGAAGCAATCAGCCCCAGCATTTT; CDR3 protein: CASRGGGGSNQPQHF
J gene: TRBJ1-6; V gene: TRBV2; clone size: .; D gene: .; CDR3 DNA: TGTGCCAGCATTCCCCGGTGGGGGGTGGGATCACCCCTCCACTTT; CDR3 protein: CASIPRWGVGSPLHF
J gene: TRBJ1-2; V gene: TRBV6-5; clone size: .; D gene: TRBD1; CDR3 DNA: TGTGCCAGCAGGCCCGGACAGGGGATGGGCTACACCTTC; CDR3 protein: CASRPGQGMGYTF
J gene: TRBJ2-1; V gene: TRBV3-1/TRBV3-2; clone size: .; D gene: TRBD2; CDR3 DNA: TGTGCCAGCAGCCAGGGACTAGCGGTCTACAATGAGCAGTTCTTC; CDR3 protein: CASSQGLAVYNEQFF
J gene: TRBJ1-4; V gene: TRBV19; clone size: .; D gene: .; CDR3 DNA: TGTGCCAGTAGTATAGATCTCGAACGGGGTCGGATTGAAAAACTGTTTTTT; CDR3 protein: CASSIDLERGRIEKLFF
J gene: TRBJ2-5; V gene: TRBV28; clone size: .; D gene: TRBD2; CDR3 DNA: TGTGCCAGCAGACCAGCGGGAGGGCCGGTAGAGACCCAGTACTTC; CDR3 protein: CASRPAGGPVETQYF
J gene: TRBJ2-5; V gene: TRBV29-1; clone size: .; D gene: TRBD2; CDR3 DNA: TGCAGCGTTGCACTAGCGGGAGGGTGGGAGACCCAGTACTTC; CDR3 protein: CSVALAGGWETQYF